These 24 T cell receptor beta chains originate from one sample sequenced in a study of T cell responses to AZD1222 COVID-19 vaccine. Using immunoSEQ multiplex PCR, the repertoire was profiled, and TCRdb retains in-frame clones only, with some absent. This sample has 200,000 to 250,000 clones, with less than 95% found just once. This specimen was peripheral blood, taken 28 days after the second dose of the MenACWY control vaccine. These receptors originate from an adult who received the MenACWY meningococcal vaccine as a control.

This chain links TRBV4-3 with TRBJ2-7; no firm D call. This CDR3 has 14 amino acids. The germline CDR1 and CDR2 sequences are LGHNA and YSLEER. The V and J ends lost 0 bases and 2 bases respectively, with 8 bases between them. The CDR3 reads CASSQDLGTYEQYF. CDR3 nucleotide sequence: TGCGCCAGCAGCCAAGATCTTGGGACCTACGAGCAGTACTTC.

This sequence joins TRBV23-1 and TRBJ2-7; maybe TRBD2 (6 bases). TRBV23-1 is known as an ORF, though its function is uncertain. CDR3 size: 17 residues. V was clipped by 7 bases and J by 3 bases, with 25 bases between them. The CDR3 reads CASNHTQGRYCIYEQYF. The CDR3 DNA reads as TGCGCCAGCAATCATACTCAAGGGAGGTACTGTATCTACGAGCAGTACTTC.

This clone is a singleton in its sample. The chain recombines TRBV29-1 with TRBJ2-1; TRBD2 aligns across 8 bases. Germline CDR1 is SQVTM and CDR2 is ANQGSEA. The CDR3 has 15 amino acids. The ends lost 5 bases at V and 1 base at J; junction bases unmatched: 7. The CDR3 spells CSVTLASGSYNEQFF. DNA for the CDR3: TGCAGCGTTACCCTGGCTAGCGGGTCCTACAATGAGCAGTTCTTC.

This clone was counted a single time. V gene TRBV15 combines with J gene TRBJ2-2, with D possibly matching TRBD2 (5 bases). CDR3 length equals 16 residues. The germline gives CDR1 LNHNV, CDR2 YYDKDF (reference sequence). The V gene lost 5 bases and the J gene lost 2 bases, with 15 bases spanning the gap. The DNA for the CDR3 is TGTGCCACCAGCTCCTCCGGGAACCTTAACACCGGGGAGCTGTTTTTT. Encoded protein: CATSSSGNLNTGELFF. The whole variable domain, filled in from reference TRBV15 and TRBJ2-2, reads DAMVIQNPRYQVTQFGKPVTLSCSQTLNHNVMYWYQQKSSQAPKLLFHYYDKDFNNEADTPDNFQSRRPNTSFCFLDIRSPGLGDTAMYLCATSSSGNLNTGELFFGEGSRLTVL.

This clone has a single count. A junction end diverges from the germline sequence, so it may reflect a read error. The V call is TRBV7-7, the J call TRBJ1-5; 10 bases agree with TRBD1. CDR1 and CDR2 from the germline V gene are SSHAT and FNYEAQ (reference sequence). This CDR3 spans 16 amino acids. The CDR3 nucleotides are TGTGCTAGCAGCTGCCCGGGACAGGGGCGCAATCAGCCCCAGCATTTT. It codes for CASSCPGQGRNQPQHF.

The chain employs TRBV28 and TRBJ1-2; D perhaps matches TRBD1 (6 bases). Trimming removed 4 bases from V and 6 bases from J, with 15 bases in between. Germline V gives CDR1 MDHEN, CDR2 SYDVKM. This CDR3 has 14 amino acids. The CDR3 bases are TGTGCCAGCAGTTCAGGACAGCGGAGGGATGGCTACACCTTC. This codes for CASSSGQRRDGYTF.

The CDR3: CASSQDGQEEAFF. CDR3 bases: TGTGCCAGCAGCCAAGATGGCCAGGAGGAAGCTTTCTTT. The chain employs TRBV3-1 (or the pseudogene TRBV3-2) and TRBJ1-1; D not certain. The CDR3 has 13 residues. CDR1 is LGHDT and CDR2 is YNNKEL in the germline V gene (reference sequence). V was pared by 0 bases and J by 8 bases, with 10 bases between.

This clone was seen just once. The chain has TRBV2 and TRBJ2-5, with no clear D. CDR3 length equals 13 residues. Germline CDR1 reads SNHLY; CDR2 reads FYNNEI. Trimming removed 4 bases at V and 0 bases at J, with 6 bases between. In DNA form, the CDR3 reads TGTGCCAGCAGTGGACCGTACCAAGAGACCCAGTACTTC. This gives the protein CASSGPYQETQYF.

The CDR3 protein is CASSMGRLAGAVEQFF. CDR3 nucleotide sequence: TGTGCCAGCAGTATGGGGCGGCTAGCGGGAGCCGTTGAGCAGTTCTTC. The V gene is TRBV6-6, the J gene TRBJ2-1; TRBD2 aligns across 10 bases. The length of the CDR3 is 16 residues. The junction had 13 bases not matched to a gene; V was cut back by 5 bases and J by 9 bases. Germline V gene lookup returns CDR1 MNHNY and CDR2 SVGAGI (reference sequence).

The chain recombines TRBV28 with TRBJ1-5; TRBD1 matches at 8 bases. Germline loops: CDR1 MDHEN, CDR2 SYDVKM. The CDR3 sequence is 17 residues long. V dropped 0 bases and J dropped 2; count of bases not matched to a gene: 6. In nucleotides, the CDR3 is TGTGCCAGCAGTTTATGGGCAGGGGGCACGGGCAATCAGCCCCAGCATTTT. Amino acids: CASSLWAGGTGNQPQHF.

J is TRBJ1-1 and V is TRBV6-2 or TRBV6-3; 7 bases are shared with TRBD1. The germline V gene encodes CDR1 MNHEY and CDR2 SVGEGT. This CDR3 spans 12 amino acids. V was pared by 5 bases and J by 11 bases, with 8 bases of the junction left unmatched. CDR3 nucleotide sequence: TGTGCCAGCAGTCAGACAGGGCGAGAGGCTTTCTTT. It specifies CASSQTGREAFF.

V usage is TRBV7-2 and J usage is TRBJ2-4, with a weak D call TRBD2 (6 bases). The CDR3 loop spans 16 amino acids. Per the germline V gene, CDR1 is SGHTA and CDR2 is FQGNSA. The V and J ends lost 2 bases and 1 base respectively, with 12 bases between them. The CDR3 loop is CASSLPWDSAKNIQYF. The CDR3 DNA reads as TGTGCCAGCAGCTTACCGTGGGACTCTGCCAAAAACATTCAGTACTTC. The full variable domain, in which reference TRBV7-2 and TRBJ2-4 provide the parts outside the CDR3, is GAGVSQSPSNKVTEKGKDVELRCDPISGHTALYWYRQSLGQGLEFLIYFQGNSAPDKSGLPSDRFSAERTGGSVSTLTIQRTQQEDSAVYLCASSLPWDSAKNIQYFGAGTRLSVL.

The CDR3 region has the DNA TGTGCCAGCAGCGCCGGGGACAGGGCCCCGCGTGGCTACACCTTC. It specifies CASSAGDRAPRGYTF. J is TRBJ1-2 and V is TRBV7-2; TRBD1 aligns across 9 bases. Germline trimming cut 5 bases from V and 7 bases from J; bases unmatched to any gene: 11. CDR1 and CDR2 (germline): SGHTA, FQGNSA. This CDR3 has 15 amino acids.

The CDR3 DNA reads as TGTGCCAGCAGTGCCCTGGGACATCTGGGCGAGCAGTACTTC. Translating gives CASSALGHLGEQYF. This chain joins TRBV6-2 or TRBV6-3 and TRBJ2-7, with a possible D match to TRBD1 (6 bases). The length of the CDR3 is 14 residues. Deletions cut 5 bases from V and 6 bases from J, with 17 bases between. Germline V gives CDR1 MNHEY, CDR2 SVGEGT.

The genes are TRBV9 and TRBJ2-3; D assignment may be TRBD1 or TRBD2 (5 bases each). V was trimmed by 3 bases and J by 4 bases, leaving 12 bases between them. The V gene's germline CDR1 is SGDLS and CDR2 YYNGEE. The CDR3 is 14 amino acids. CDR3 sequence reads: CASSAEGRADTQYF. CDR3 in DNA: TGTGCCAGCAGCGCAGAGGGACGGGCAGATACGCAGTATTTT.

CDR3 region: CASTLGQGYGYTF. The CDR3 region has the DNA TGTGCCAGCACTTTGGGACAGGGCTATGGCTACACCTTC. The rearrangement links TRBV9 to TRBJ1-2; 9 positions agree with TRBD1. Germline V gene data show CDR1 as SGDLS and CDR2 as YYNGEE. The length of the CDR3 is 13 residues. V shed 6 bases and J 4 bases; nucleotides not matched to a gene: 4.

The chain employs TRBV5-1 and TRBJ2-7, with 8 bases matching TRBD1. Germline-derived CDR1 and CDR2 are SGHRS and YFSETQ. Trimming removed 0 bases from V and 2 bases from J; junction bases left unmatched: 10. CDR3 length: 17 amino acids. DNA for the CDR3: TGCGCCAGCAGCTTGGGACAGGGGAAACTAGCCGCCTACGAGCAGTACTTC. As protein: CASSLGQGKLAAYEQYF.

The chain combines TRBV5-1 with TRBJ2-7, with 10 nucleotides matching TRBD2. The CDR3 runs to 15 residues. After removal of 1 base from V and 4 bases from J, the junction contained 5 bases not matched to a gene. Germline V CDR1 and CDR2: SGHRS, YFSETQ. The CDR3, as DNA: TGCGCCAGCAGCTTGTACCTAGCGGGAGCTTACGAGCAGTACTTC. Its protein product is CASSLYLAGAYEQYF.

This rearrangement joins TRBV3-1 (or the pseudogene TRBV3-2) to TRBJ2-3; no clear D gene. Trimming cost V 0 bases and J 0 bases, with 10 bases left between them. CDR3 length: 16 residues. CDR1 LGHDT and CDR2 YNNKEL come from the germline V gene (reference sequence). This CDR3 is CASSQDTPSSTDTQYF. CDR3 nucleotides: TGTGCCAGCAGCCAAGATACTCCTAGTAGCACAGATACGCAGTATTTT.

CDR3 loop: CASSTGLANQPQHF. The CDR3 DNA is TGTGCCAGCAGCACCGGACTTGCGAATCAGCCCCAGCATTTT. This chain links TRBV7-9 with TRBJ1-5, with no clear D. CDR3 length: 14 residues. Trimming shortened V by 5 bases and J by 4 bases, and 12 bases separated the two germline ends. Germline CDR1 SEHNR, CDR2 FQNEAQ (reference sequence).

The V and J genes are TRBV11-3 and TRBJ2-7; D is possibly TRBD1 (5 bases). Deletions cut 5 bases from V and 5 bases from J, with 19 bases between. From germline, CDR1 is SGHNT and CDR2 YENEEA. This CDR3 spans 15 amino acids. The CDR3 sequence: CASSEGAGKSHEQYF. Written as DNA, the CDR3 is TGTGCCAGCAGCGAAGGGGCAGGGAAGTCCCACGAGCAGTACTTC.

This chain's CDR3 is CAISPLAGLRNEQFF. DNA for the CDR3: TGTGCCATCTCCCCACTAGCGGGGCTTCGTAATGAGCAGTTCTTC. The V and J genes are TRBV10-3 and TRBJ2-1; the match to TRBD2 covers 10 bases. The germline gives CDR1 ENHRY, CDR2 SYGVKD. V dropped 8 bases and J dropped 7; count of bases not matched to a gene: 11. The CDR3 covers 15 residues.

V gene TRBV5-1 combines with J gene TRBJ2-3; no clear D. The CDR3 extends over 14 amino acids. CDR1 is SGHRS, CDR2 YFSETQ, per germline. The ends were cut back, 4 bases at V and 6 bases at J, with 15 bases in the middle. This CDR3 is CASSKESTVDTQYF. The CDR3 DNA reads as TGCGCCAGCAGCAAGGAGTCGACCGTTGATACGCAGTATTTT.

This clone was counted a single time. The chain uses TRBV7-9 and TRBJ2-7; D unresolved. V gave up 2 bases and J gave up 1 base, with 6 bases separating them. Germline V gene sequence: CDR1 SEHNR, CDR2 FQNEAQ (reference sequence). This CDR3 contains 13 residues. The CDR3 region has the DNA TGTGCCAGCAGCTTATTCCTATCCTACGAGCAGTACTTC. Translating it yields CASSLFLSYEQYF.